Sequencing of this T cell receptor (beta chain) was carried out in a study of T-cell reconstitution after alpha-beta-depleted transplantation in children. Findings and limits, study-wide: It was surviving recipient T cells and thymic progenitors that gave some patients high TCRbeta diversity at day 60.

CDR1 is DFQATT and CDR2 is SNEGSKA in the germline V gene (reference sequence). This CDR3 is 15 amino acids long. V lost 3 bases, J lost 4 bases, and 9 bases stayed unmatched. During its preparation, the TCRbeta library received unique molecular identifiers. Each CDR3 protein is one row after TCRdb ran MiXCR on the PCR reads. This table has 300,000 to 400,000 distinct CDR3 sequences, around 15% appearing once. As to this clonotype: Its antigen is not known.

This rearrangement joins TRBV20-1 to TRBJ2-5, with TRBD1 matching 9 bases. The receptor was isolated from a male patient between 2 and 15 years old who had a stem cell transplant for acute lymphoblastic leukemia, so the T cells may come from the graft donor. This material consisted of PBMCs, mostly from graft donor cells, taken 360 days after TCRalphabeta/CD19-depleted stem cell transplant. CDR3 region: CSARRQGGLGETQYF. The CDR3 coding sequence is TGCAGTGCTAGGAGACAGGGGGGGTTAGGAGAGACCCAGTACTTC.